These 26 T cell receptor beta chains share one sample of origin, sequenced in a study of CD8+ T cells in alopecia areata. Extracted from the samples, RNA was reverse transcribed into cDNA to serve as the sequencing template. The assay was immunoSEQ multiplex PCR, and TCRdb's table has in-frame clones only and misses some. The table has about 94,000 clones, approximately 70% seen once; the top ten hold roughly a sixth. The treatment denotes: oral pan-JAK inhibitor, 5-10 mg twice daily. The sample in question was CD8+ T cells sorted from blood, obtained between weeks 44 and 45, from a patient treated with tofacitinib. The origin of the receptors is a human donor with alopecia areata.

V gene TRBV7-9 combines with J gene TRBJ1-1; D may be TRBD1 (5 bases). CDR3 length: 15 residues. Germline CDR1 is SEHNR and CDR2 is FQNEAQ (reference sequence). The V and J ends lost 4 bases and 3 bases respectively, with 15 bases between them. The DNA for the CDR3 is TGTGCCAGCAGCTACGGGACCTTGGGGGACACTGAAGCTTTCTTT. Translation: CASSYGTLGDTEAFF.

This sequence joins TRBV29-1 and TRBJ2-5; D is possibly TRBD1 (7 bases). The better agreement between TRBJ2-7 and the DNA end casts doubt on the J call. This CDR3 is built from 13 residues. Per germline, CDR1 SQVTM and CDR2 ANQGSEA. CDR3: CSVRRGETYEQYF. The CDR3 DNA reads TGCAGCGTTCGCAGGGGGGAGACCTACGAGCAGTACTTC.

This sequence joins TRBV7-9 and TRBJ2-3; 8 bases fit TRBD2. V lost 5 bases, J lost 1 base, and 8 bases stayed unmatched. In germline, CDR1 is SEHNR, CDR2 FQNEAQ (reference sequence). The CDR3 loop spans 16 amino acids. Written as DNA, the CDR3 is TGTGCCAGCAGCGCACCGCGGGGGGAGGGCACAGATACGCAGTATTTT. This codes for CASSAPRGEGTDTQYF.

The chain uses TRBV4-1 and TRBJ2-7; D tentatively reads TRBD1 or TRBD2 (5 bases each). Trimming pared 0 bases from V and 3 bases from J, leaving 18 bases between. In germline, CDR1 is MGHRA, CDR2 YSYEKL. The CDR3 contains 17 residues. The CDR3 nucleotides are TGCGCCAGCAGCCAAGAACGAGATAGGGACGAACTCTACGAGCAGTACTTC. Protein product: CASSQERDRDELYEQYF.

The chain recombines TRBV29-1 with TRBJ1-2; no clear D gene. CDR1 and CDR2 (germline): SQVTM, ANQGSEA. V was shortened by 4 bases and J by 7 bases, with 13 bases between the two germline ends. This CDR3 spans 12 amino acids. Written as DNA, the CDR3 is TGCAGCGTTGCCAGACCGGAGGGTGGCTACACCTTC. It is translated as CSVARPEGGYTF.

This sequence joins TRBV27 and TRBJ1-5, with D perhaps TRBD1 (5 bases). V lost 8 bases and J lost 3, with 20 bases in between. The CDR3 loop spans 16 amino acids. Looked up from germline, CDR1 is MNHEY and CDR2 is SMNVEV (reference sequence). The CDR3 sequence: CASSKSYDRYNQPQHF. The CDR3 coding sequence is TGTGCCAGCTCAAAAAGCTACGACAGATACAATCAGCCCCAGCATTTT.

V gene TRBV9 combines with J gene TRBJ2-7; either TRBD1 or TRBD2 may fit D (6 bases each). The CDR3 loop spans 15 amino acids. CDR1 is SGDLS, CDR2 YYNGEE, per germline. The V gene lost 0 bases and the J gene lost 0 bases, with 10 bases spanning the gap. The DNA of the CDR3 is TGTGCCAGCAGCGTAGGGGGGGCTTCCTCCTACGAGCAGTACTTC. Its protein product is CASSVGGASSYEQYF.

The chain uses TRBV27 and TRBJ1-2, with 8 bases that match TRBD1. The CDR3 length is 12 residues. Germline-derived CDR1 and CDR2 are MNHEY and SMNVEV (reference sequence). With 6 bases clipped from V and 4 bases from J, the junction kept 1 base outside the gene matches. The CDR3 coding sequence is TGTGCCAGCAGGGACAGGGTCTATGGCTACACCTTC. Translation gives CASRDRVYGYTF.

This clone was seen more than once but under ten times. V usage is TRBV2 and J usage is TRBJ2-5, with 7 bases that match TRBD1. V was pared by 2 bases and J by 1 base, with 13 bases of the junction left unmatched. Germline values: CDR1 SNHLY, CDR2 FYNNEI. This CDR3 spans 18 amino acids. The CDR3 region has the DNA TGTGCCAGCAGTGAACGGGTTTACAGGGGAGAGGGCCAAGAGACCCAGTACTTC. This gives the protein CASSERVYRGEGQETQYF.

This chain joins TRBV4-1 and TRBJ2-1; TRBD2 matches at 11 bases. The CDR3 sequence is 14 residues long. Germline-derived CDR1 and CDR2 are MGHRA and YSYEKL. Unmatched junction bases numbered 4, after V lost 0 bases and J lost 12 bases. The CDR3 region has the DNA TGCGCCAGCAGCCAAGAGACTAGCGGGGACGGGCAGTTCTTC. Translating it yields CASSQETSGDGQFF.

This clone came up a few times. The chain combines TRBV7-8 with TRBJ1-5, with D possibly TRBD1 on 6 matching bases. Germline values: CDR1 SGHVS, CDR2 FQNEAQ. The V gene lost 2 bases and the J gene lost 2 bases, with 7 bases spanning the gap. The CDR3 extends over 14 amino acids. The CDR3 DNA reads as TGTGCCAGCAGCTTAAGACAGGGCAATCAGCCCCAGCATTTT. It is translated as CASSLRQGNQPQHF. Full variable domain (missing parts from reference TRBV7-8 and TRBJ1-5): GAGVSQSPRYKVAKRGQDVALRCDPISGHVSLFWYQQALGQGPEFLTYFQNEAQLDKSGLPSDRFFAERPEGSVSTLKIQRTQQEDSAVYLCASSLRQGNQPQHFGDGTRLSIL.

CDR3 residues: CASSSGTRDEAFF. For the CDR3, the DNA is TGTGCCAGCAGTTCCGGGACACGGGATGAAGCTTTCTTT. V and J are TRBV13 and TRBJ1-1; possibly TRBD1 for D (6 bases). From germline, CDR1 is PRHDT and CDR2 FYEKMQ (reference sequence). This CDR3 region has 13 residues. The ends were cut back, 6 bases at V and 7 bases at J, with 15 bases in the middle.

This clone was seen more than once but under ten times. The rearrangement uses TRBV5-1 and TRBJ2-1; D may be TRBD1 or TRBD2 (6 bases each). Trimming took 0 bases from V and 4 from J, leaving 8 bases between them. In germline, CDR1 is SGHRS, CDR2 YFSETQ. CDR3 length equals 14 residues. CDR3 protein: CASSLAGAYNEQFF. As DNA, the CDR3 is TGCGCCAGCAGCTTGGCGGGGGCATACAATGAGCAGTTCTTC.

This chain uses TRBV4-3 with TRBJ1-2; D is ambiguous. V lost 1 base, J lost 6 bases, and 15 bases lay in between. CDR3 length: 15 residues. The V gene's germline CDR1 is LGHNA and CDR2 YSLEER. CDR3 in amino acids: CASSQAEGGRDGYTF. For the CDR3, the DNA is TGCGCCAGCAGCCAAGCTGAGGGTGGTAGGGATGGCTACACCTTC.

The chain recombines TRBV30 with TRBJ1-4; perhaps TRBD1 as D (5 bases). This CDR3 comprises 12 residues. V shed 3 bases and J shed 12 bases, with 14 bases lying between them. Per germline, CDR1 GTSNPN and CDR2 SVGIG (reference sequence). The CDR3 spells CAWSQGSGELFF. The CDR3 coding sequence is TGTGCCTGGAGCCAGGGATCGGGGGAACTGTTTTTT.

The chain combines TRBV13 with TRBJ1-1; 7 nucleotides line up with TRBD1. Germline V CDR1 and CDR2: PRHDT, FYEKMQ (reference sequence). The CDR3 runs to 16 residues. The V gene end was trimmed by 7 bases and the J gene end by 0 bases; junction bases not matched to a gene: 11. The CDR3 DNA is TGTGCCAGCAACATCCAACAGGGGCGCATGAACACTGAAGCTTTCTTT. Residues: CASNIQQGRMNTEAFF.

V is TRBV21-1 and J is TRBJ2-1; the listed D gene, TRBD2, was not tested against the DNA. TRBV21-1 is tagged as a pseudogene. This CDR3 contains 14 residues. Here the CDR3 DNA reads TGTGCCAGCTTCCGGGGGGGGCGCAACAATGAGCAGTTCTTC. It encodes CASFRGGRNNEQFF.

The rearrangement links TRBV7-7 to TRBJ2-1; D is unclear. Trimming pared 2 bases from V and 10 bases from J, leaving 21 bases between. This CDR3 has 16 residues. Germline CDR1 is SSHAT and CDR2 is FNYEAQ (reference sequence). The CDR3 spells CASSLLVSVGGLEQFF. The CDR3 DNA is TGTGCCAGCAGCTTACTGGTGTCGGTTGGTGGGCTAGAGCAGTTCTTC.

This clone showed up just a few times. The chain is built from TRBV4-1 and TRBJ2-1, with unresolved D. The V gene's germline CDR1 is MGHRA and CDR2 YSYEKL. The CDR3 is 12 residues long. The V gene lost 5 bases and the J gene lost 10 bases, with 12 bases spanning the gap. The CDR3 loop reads CASSEGTGEQFF. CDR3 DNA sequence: TGCGCCAGCAGCGAAGGTACGGGCGAGCAGTTCTTC.

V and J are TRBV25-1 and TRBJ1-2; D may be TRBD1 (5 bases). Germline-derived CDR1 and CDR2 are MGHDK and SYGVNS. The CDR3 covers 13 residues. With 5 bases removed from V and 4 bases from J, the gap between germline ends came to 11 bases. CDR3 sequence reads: CASSFDSLYGYTF. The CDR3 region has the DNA TGTGCCAGCAGTTTCGACAGCCTCTATGGCTACACCTTC.

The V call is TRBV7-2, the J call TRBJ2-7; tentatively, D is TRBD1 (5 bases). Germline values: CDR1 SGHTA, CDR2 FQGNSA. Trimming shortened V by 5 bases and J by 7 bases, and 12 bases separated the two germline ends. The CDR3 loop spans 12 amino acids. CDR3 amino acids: CASSTGGAEQYF. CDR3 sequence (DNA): TGTGCCAGCAGCACCGGTGGGGCAGAGCAGTACTTC.

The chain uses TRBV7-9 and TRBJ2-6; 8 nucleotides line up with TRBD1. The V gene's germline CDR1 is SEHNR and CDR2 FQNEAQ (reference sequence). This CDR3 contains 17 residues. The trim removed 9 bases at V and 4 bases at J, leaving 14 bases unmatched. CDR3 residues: CASETGARYKGANVLTF. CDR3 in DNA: TGTGCCAGTGAGACAGGGGCCCGCTATAAGGGGGCCAACGTCCTGACTTTC.

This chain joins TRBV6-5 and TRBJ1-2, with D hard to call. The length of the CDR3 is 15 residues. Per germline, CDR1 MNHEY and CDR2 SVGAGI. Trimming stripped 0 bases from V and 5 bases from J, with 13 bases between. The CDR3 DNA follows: TGTGCCAGCAGTTACTCCGACCGGGGATATTATGGCTACACCTTC. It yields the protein CASSYSDRGYYGYTF.

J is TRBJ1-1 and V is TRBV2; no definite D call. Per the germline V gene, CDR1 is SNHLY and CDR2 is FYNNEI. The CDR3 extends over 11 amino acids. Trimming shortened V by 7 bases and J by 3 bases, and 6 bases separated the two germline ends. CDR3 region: CASMEDTEAFF. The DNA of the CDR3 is TGTGCCAGCATGGAGGACACTGAAGCTTTCTTT.

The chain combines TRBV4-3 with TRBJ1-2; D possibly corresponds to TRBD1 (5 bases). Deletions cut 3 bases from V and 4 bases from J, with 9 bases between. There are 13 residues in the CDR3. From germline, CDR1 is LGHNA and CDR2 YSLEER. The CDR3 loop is CASSHGTLYGYTF. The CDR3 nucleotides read TGCGCCAGCAGCCACGGGACTCTCTATGGCTACACCTTC.

In nucleotides, the CDR3 is TGTGCCTGGAGTCTAGGAGATGAAGCTTTCTTT. Its protein product is CAWSLGDEAFF. V is TRBV30 and J is TRBJ1-1; no clear D gene. Germline CDR1 is GTSNPN and CDR2 is SVGIG (reference sequence). The germline V and J ends were trimmed by 2 bases and 7 bases, with 8 bases remaining between them. This CDR3 has 11 residues.